This entry features one T cell receptor beta chain sequence. What it binds is not known. Other nucleotide sequences in the sample specify the same CDR3. These data come from a study of shared clonotypes between healthy human individuals. At deep level, the assay was performed. Using approximately 200 ng DNA, some 30,000 T cell genomes, the sorted-subset replicate PCRs were run. Only in-frame clones appear in the TCRdb table, and some are missing; sequencing was by immunoSEQ multiplex PCR. The sample has 980,000 or so clones; 60% to 85% are singletons. CDR1 KGHSH and CDR2 LQKENI come from the germline V gene. This CDR3 has 13 amino acids. V was clipped by 6 bases and J by 2 bases, with 8 bases between them. Findings and caveats of the study: Around 5% was the fraction of naive CD4 clonotypes found shared across several donors.

The rearrangement uses TRBV18 and TRBJ1-5; D is undetermined. The clonotype originates from a man younger than 35 in good health. Sequenced: memory CD4+ T cells sorted from blood. The subset: CD45RA-negative fraction. The CDR3 region has the DNA TGTGCCAGCTCCCCTTCCGGCAATCAGCCCCAGCATTTT. This translates into CASSPSGNQPQHF. Full variable domain (missing parts from reference TRBV18 and TRBJ1-5): NAGVMQNPRHLVRRRGQEARLRCSPMKGHSHVYWYRQLPEEGLKFMVYLQKENIIDESGMPKERFSAEFPKEGPSILRIQQVVRGDSAAYFCASSPSGNQPQHFGDGTRLSIL.